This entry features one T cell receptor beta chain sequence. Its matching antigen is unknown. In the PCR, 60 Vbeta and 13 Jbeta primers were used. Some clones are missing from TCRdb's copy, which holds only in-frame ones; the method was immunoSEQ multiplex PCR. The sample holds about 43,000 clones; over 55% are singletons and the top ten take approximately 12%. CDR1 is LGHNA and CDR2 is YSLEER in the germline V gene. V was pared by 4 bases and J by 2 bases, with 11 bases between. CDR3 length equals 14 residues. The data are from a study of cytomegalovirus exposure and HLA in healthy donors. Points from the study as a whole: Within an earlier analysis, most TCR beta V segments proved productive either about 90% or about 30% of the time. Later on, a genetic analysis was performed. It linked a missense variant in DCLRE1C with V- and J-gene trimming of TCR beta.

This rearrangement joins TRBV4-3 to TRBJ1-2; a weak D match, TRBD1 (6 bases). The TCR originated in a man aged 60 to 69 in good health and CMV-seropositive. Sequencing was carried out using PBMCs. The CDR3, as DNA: TGCGCCAGCAGCCCGTCGGACAGAAACTATGGCTACACCTTC. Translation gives CASSPSDRNYGYTF.